The 29 T cell receptor beta chains given below trace back to one sample, sequenced in a study of blood T cell repertoires in COVID-19. The method was immunoSEQ multiplex PCR; TCRdb's version includes in-frame clones alone and lacks a portion of them. The table shows roughly 100,000 clones, with 70% to 80% occurring only once. The source material was peripheral blood. All receptors derive from a human donor with acute or convalescent COVID-19. The donor label of this sample is uncertain.

The J gene is TRBJ2-7, the V gene TRBV15; 7 bases line up with TRBD1. The trim removed 4 bases at V and 2 bases at J, leaving 14 bases unmatched. The CDR3 totals 17 residues. The germline gives CDR1 LNHNV, CDR2 YYDKDF (reference sequence). The CDR3 loop is CATSTQAGTATTYEQYF. The CDR3 region has the DNA TGTGCCACCAGCACGCAAGCCGGGACAGCGACGACCTACGAGCAGTACTTC.

This rearrangement joins TRBV5-1 to TRBJ2-1; 7 bases align to TRBD2. CDR1 is SGHRS, CDR2 YFSETQ, per germline. The V and J ends lost 0 bases and 0 bases, in that order; junction bases with no gene match: 3. The CDR3 is made up of 16 amino acids. The CDR3 sequence: CASSLGGGGSYNEQFF. The CDR3 bases are TGCGCCAGCAGCTTGGGAGGCGGGGGCTCCTACAATGAGCAGTTCTTC.

The chain recombines TRBV29-1 with TRBJ1-4; the match to TRBD1 covers 7 bases. The CDR3 covers 17 residues. J lost 5 bases, V lost 6 bases, and 18 bases had no gene match. Looked up from germline, CDR1 is SQVTM and CDR2 is ANQGSEA. CDR3 residues: CSVPEGASTGANEKLFF. The CDR3, as DNA: TGCAGCGTCCCCGAGGGGGCGTCTACAGGGGCCAATGAAAAACTGTTTTTT.

Here the CDR3 reads CASSGTSGGLYEQYF. The DNA for the CDR3 is TGTGCCAGCAGCGGTACTAGCGGGGGACTCTACGAGCAGTACTTC. The chain couples TRBV11-2 to TRBJ2-7; 11 nucleotides agree with TRBD2. CDR3 length: 15 residues. Germline CDR1 reads SGHAT; CDR2 reads FQNNGV. Trimming took 5 bases from V and 3 from J; bases not matched to a gene: 6.

The chain carries TRBV4-1 and TRBJ2-2; TRBD2 might be the D (6 bases). CDR1 and CDR2 from the germline V gene are MGHRA and YSYEKL. This CDR3 spans 17 amino acids. The V end lost 1 base, the J end lost 7 bases, and 19 bases lay between the germline ends. This chain's CDR3 is CASSQGRAGGASGELFF. The CDR3 DNA follows: TGCGCCAGCAGCCAAGGCCGGGCCGGAGGGGCTAGCGGGGAGCTGTTTTTT.

V usage is TRBV5-1 and J usage is TRBJ2-2; 14 bases agree with TRBD2. The J segment lost 5 bases and the V segment lost 4 bases, leaving 4 bases of the junction unmatched. CDR1 and CDR2 from the germline V gene are SGHRS and YFSETQ. The CDR3 is 16 residues long. CDR3: CASSPTSGGGTGELFF. The CDR3 bases are TGCGCCAGCAGCCCGACTAGCGGGGGGGGAACCGGGGAGCTGTTTTTT.

This chain joins TRBV5-1 and TRBJ2-3; 10 bases map to TRBD2. The CDR3 is 13 amino acids. Germline-derived CDR1 and CDR2 are SGHRS and YFSETQ. J gave up 6 bases and V 6 bases, and 4 bases lay outside the gene matches. CDR3 sequence: CASTNSGGDTQYF. Written as DNA, the CDR3 is TGCGCCAGCACAAATAGCGGGGGGGATACGCAGTATTTT.

This sequence joins TRBV19 and TRBJ2-6, with a tentative D call TRBD1 (6 bases). Germline V gene data show CDR1 as LNHDA and CDR2 as SQIVND (reference sequence). The germline V and J ends were trimmed by 6 bases and 2 bases, with 11 bases remaining between them. This CDR3 has 15 residues. The CDR3 DNA is TGTGCCAGTAGCTCACAGGGTACTGGGGCCAACGTCCTGACTTTC. Amino acids: CASSSQGTGANVLTF.

This clone was recorded a few times. The chain couples TRBV10-3 to TRBJ1-3; D is ambiguous. Per the germline V gene, CDR1 is ENHRY and CDR2 is SYGVKD. The CDR3 loop spans 16 amino acids. The ends were cut back, 2 bases at V and 0 bases at J, with 11 bases in the middle. The CDR3 sequence: CAISELSASSGNTIYF. The CDR3 nucleotides read TGTGCCATCAGTGAGCTGAGTGCGAGCTCTGGAAACACCATATATTTT.

This chain connects TRBV28 to TRBJ1-2; no clear D. Germline CDR1 and CDR2: MDHEN and SYDVKM. The CDR3 runs 11 residues. Between the trimmed V and J ends, which lost 10 bases and 4 bases, there was a span of 10 bases. CDR3 coding DNA: TGTGCCATAGGAGGTAGCTATGGCTACACCTTC. Its protein product is CAIGGSYGYTF.

The rearrangement uses TRBV4-1 and TRBJ1-2; D possibly corresponds to TRBD1 (6 bases). Germline assignment: CDR1 MGHRA and CDR2 YSYEKL. The CDR3 spans 14 residues. The ends were cut back, 6 bases at V and 4 bases at J, with 15 bases in the middle. Written as DNA, the CDR3 is TGCGCCAGCAGGAATACCAGGGGTGGCTATGGCTACACCTTC. Translating gives CASRNTRGGYGYTF.

This clone was detected a few times. The V gene is TRBV5-1, the J gene TRBJ1-2; D not resolved. CDR3 length equals 16 residues. Germline loops: CDR1 SGHRS, CDR2 YFSETQ. Trimming shortened V by 0 bases and J by 4 bases, and 16 bases separated the two germline ends. This chain's CDR3 is CASSLEGPLSGYGYTF. CDR3 nucleotide sequence: TGCGCCAGCAGCTTGGAAGGTCCCCTAAGCGGCTATGGCTACACCTTC.

This chain joins TRBV7-9 and TRBJ1-3; 9 nucleotides agree with TRBD1. V lost 3 bases, J lost 7 bases, and 7 bases stayed unmatched. Per the germline V gene, CDR1 is SEHNR and CDR2 is FQNEAQ (reference sequence). CDR3 length equals 15 residues. The CDR3 here is CASSFGTGNENTIYF. The CDR3 DNA reads as TGTGCCAGCAGCTTTGGGACAGGGAATGAGAACACCATATATTTT.

This clone appeared once. The chain is built from TRBV5-1 and TRBJ2-2, with 14 bases fitting TRBD2. CDR1 and CDR2 from the germline V gene are SGHRS and YFSETQ. Trimming at V came to 0 bases and at J to 3 bases, leaving 4 bases not matched to a gene. The CDR3 contains 18 residues. CDR3 region: CASSLGTSGGNHTGELFF. CDR3 nucleotides: TGCGCCAGCAGCTTGGGGACTAGCGGGGGGAATCACACCGGGGAGCTGTTTTTT.

The rearrangement uses TRBV11-1 and TRBJ1-3; 7 bases match TRBD1. Germline CDR1 and CDR2: SGHAT and FQDESV (reference sequence). The CDR3 is 15 amino acids. Trimming removed 5 bases from V and 0 bases from J; junction bases left unmatched: 4. Written as DNA, the CDR3 is TGTGCCAGCAGCCTCGACAGGGTCTCTGGAAACACCATATATTTT. It is translated as CASSLDRVSGNTIYF.

This chain connects TRBV29-1 to TRBJ2-1; D is ambiguous. Trimming shortened V by 6 bases and J by 1 base, and 10 bases separated the two germline ends. This CDR3 contains 13 residues. CDR1 SQVTM and CDR2 ANQGSEA come from the germline V gene. The CDR3 DNA reads as TGCAGCGTCCTTACCGGGTCCTACAATGAGCAGTTCTTC. Translation gives CSVLTGSYNEQFF.

The V call is TRBV7-9, the J call TRBJ1-4; TRBD1 is a possible D gene (5 bases). The CDR3 consists of 18 residues. The V gene lost 1 base and the J gene lost 7 bases, with 22 bases spanning the gap. Germline V gene lookup returns CDR1 SEHNR and CDR2 FQNEAQ (reference sequence). The CDR3 here is CASSLVGREAAGGEKLFF. For the CDR3, the DNA is TGTGCCAGCAGCTTAGTCGGCAGGGAGGCGGCGGGGGGTGAAAAACTGTTTTTT.

J is TRBJ2-1 and V is TRBV4-1; tentatively, D is TRBD1 (5 bases). The germline V and J ends were trimmed by 2 bases and 3 bases, with 8 bases remaining between them. Germline assignment: CDR1 MGHRA and CDR2 YSYEKL. The CDR3 runs to 14 residues. CDR3 sequence: CASSQFQGYNEQFF. The CDR3 DNA reads as TGCGCCAGCAGCCAATTTCAGGGCTACAATGAGCAGTTCTTC.

There are a few counts of this clone. The chain is built from TRBV3-1 (or the pseudogene TRBV3-2) and TRBJ2-1; D perhaps matches TRBD1 (6 bases). CDR1 and CDR2 (germline): LGHDT, YNNKEL (reference sequence). The CDR3 runs 15 residues. Between the trimmed V and J ends, which lost 4 bases and 0 bases, there was a span of 10 bases. The CDR3, as DNA: TGTGCCAGCAGCCGAGTAGGGGGCTCCTACAATGAGCAGTTCTTC. Its protein product is CASSRVGGSYNEQFF.

This clone was detected only a few times. The J gene is TRBJ2-1, the V gene TRBV4-1, with 10 bases fitting TRBD2. CDR1 is MGHRA and CDR2 is YSYEKL in the germline V gene. V lost 3 bases and J lost 3; bases outside the gene matches: 2. CDR3 length equals 15 residues. CDR3 coding DNA: TGCGCCAGCAGCCATAGCGGGGGGTACTACAATGAGCAGTTCTTC. Its protein is CASSHSGGYYNEQFF.

The genes are TRBV6-6 and TRBJ2-7; 15 nucleotides line up with TRBD2. Germline CDR1 MNHNY, CDR2 SVGAGI (reference sequence). Germline trimming cut 5 bases from V and 6 bases from J; bases unmatched to any gene: 8. The CDR3 sequence is 16 residues long. The CDR3 reads CASSHRTSGGAVEQYV. Written as DNA, the CDR3 is TGTGCCAGCAGTCACCGGACTAGCGGGGGGGCCGTCGAGCAGTACGTC.

The chain couples TRBV6-5 to TRBJ1-3; the D is unclear. CDR3 length: 15 residues. CDR1 is MNHEY and CDR2 is SVGAGI in the germline V gene. Deletions cut 4 bases from V and 3 bases from J, with 13 bases between. DNA for the CDR3: TGTGCCAGCAGTTTTGGAGGGTTCAGTGGAAACACCATATATTTT. Translated, it gives CASSFGGFSGNTIYF.

The chain is built from TRBV7-2 and TRBJ2-2, with 10 positions matching TRBD2. CDR1 is SGHTA, CDR2 FQGNSA, per germline. The junction had 11 bases not matched to a gene; V was cut back by 5 bases and J by 5 bases. CDR3 length: 17 amino acids. CDR3 in amino acids: CASSTPSGTSVTGELFF. In DNA form, the CDR3 reads TGTGCCAGCAGCACTCCTTCCGGGACTAGCGTTACCGGGGAGCTGTTTTTT.

The rearrangement links TRBV7-9 to TRBJ1-4; 7 bases are shared with TRBD1. Germline V lookup: CDR1 SEHNR, CDR2 FQNEAQ (reference sequence). The CDR3 spans 15 residues. V dropped 0 bases and J dropped 8; count of bases not matched to a gene: 6. The CDR3 protein is CASSLATGETEKLFF. The CDR3 DNA sequence: TGTGCCAGCAGCTTAGCTACAGGGGAAACGGAAAAACTGTTTTTT.

Only a few counts were recorded for this clone. J is TRBJ2-3 and V is TRBV9, with D tentatively TRBD2 (7 bases). V dropped 4 bases and J dropped 2 bases, with 11 bases sitting between them. Germline CDR1 and CDR2: SGDLS and YYNGEE. CDR3 length equals 14 residues. CDR3 nucleotides: TGTGCCAGCAGCACGGCGGGGGCCACAGATACGCAGTATTTT. It specifies CASSTAGATDTQYF.

This sequence joins TRBV5-6 and TRBJ2-7; possibly TRBD2 for D (6 bases). The germline gives CDR1 SGHDT, CDR2 YYEEEE. The CDR3 has 15 amino acids. V was pared by 0 bases and J by 2 bases, with 12 bases between. CDR3 protein: CASSLGLASTYEQYF. DNA for the CDR3: TGTGCCAGCAGCTTGGGCCTAGCGAGTACCTACGAGCAGTACTTC.

The J gene is TRBJ1-3, the V gene TRBV5-1; D call uncertain. The CDR3 has 17 amino acids. Trimming took 3 bases from V and 0 from J, leaving 16 bases between them. The germline CDR1 and CDR2 sequences are SGHRS and YFSETQ. CDR3 sequence (DNA): TGCGCCAGCAGCTCTATCGGGAAGACGAGCTCTGGAAACACCATATATTTT. It yields the protein CASSSIGKTSSGNTIYF.

This chain connects TRBV19 to TRBJ1-1; TRBD1 is a possible D gene (5 bases). V was pared by 3 bases and J by 3 bases, with 17 bases between. The CDR3 covers 16 residues. The germline CDR1 and CDR2 sequences are LNHDA and SQIVND (reference sequence). This CDR3 reads CASSIGSRGGYTEAFF. The CDR3, as DNA: TGTGCCAGTAGTATTGGCAGTCGGGGGGGGTACACTGAAGCTTTCTTT.

The rearrangement links TRBV10-3 to TRBJ2-3, with 7 nucleotides matching TRBD2. The CDR3 totals 14 residues. Germline CDR1 reads ENHRY; CDR2 reads SYGVKD. Losses at the gene ends were 8 bases for V and 2 bases for J; bases not matched to a gene: 7. Here the CDR3 reads CAIENGGTTDTQYF. The CDR3 DNA reads as TGTGCCATCGAAAACGGGGGGACCACAGATACGCAGTATTTT.